This T cell receptor (beta chain) came from a study of cytomegalovirus exposure and HLA in healthy donors (dated by TCRdb to 2017 to 2019). Regarding the study in general: An earlier analysis of 587 of the donors reported approximately 290 Gb of sequence data and 100 million to 130 million unique TCR beta sequences from 150 million to 200 million T cells. An early release covering more than 500 HLA-typed donors comprised about 310 gigabases of sequencing data and around 80 million unique TCR sequences. Among the approximately 420 genotyped donors, around 81% belonged to the genetic ancestry cluster associated with self-reported Caucasian donors. The aim of the study was to test whether cataloging public T cell receptors could identify signatures of past pathogen exposure. Using immunosequencing, the study profiled T cell repertoires from fewer than 850 subjects and related those repertoires to cytomegalovirus serostatus. Along with the roughly 700-subject first cohort, a separate validation cohort of over 90 different subjects was used. To predict cytomegalovirus infection status, the study brought together high-throughput TCR immunosequencing, statistical association of individual TCRs with disease status, and machine learning. To study patterns of TCR occurrence, a later analysis re-analyzed previously published TCR beta repertoires from 550 to 800 donors and added high-resolution HLA genotyping. In the later analysis, no new phenotypic data were used to find candidate immune exposures; instead, reliance was placed on TCR beta sequences and their occurrence across donors. An earlier analysis of several hundred of the donors applied high-throughput TCR beta sequencing to assess whether each TCR beta V gene segment acted as functional or pseudogenic. Donor age, sex, ethnicity and CMV serostatus were collected together with the repertoire data. A later genetic analysis used genome-wide SNP genotypes for about three fifths of the roughly 700 donors, treating that subset as a discovery cohort. All discovery cohort repertoires had been generated using a single sequencing platform. HLA typing covered class I and class II loci at four-digit resolution. The number of typed donors differed by locus: about 620-630 for A, B, C, DRB1 and DQB1; 500 to 550 for DQA1; 606 for DPA1; and 400 to 480 for DPB1. Roughly five DR-DQ haplotypes were treated as single units for association and clustering because of strong linkage in the cohort. On average, 235,054 unique TCR beta nucleotide sequences were sequenced per donor among a few hundred genotyped donors of the cohort, with approximately 18% of those sequences being non-productive.

The cohort was made up of approximately 670 healthy bone marrow donors. At the time of sampling, every cohort member was nominally healthy, though immune exposures that went unrecorded were likely present. The donor was CMV seropositive and was included in the group of 290 or so seropositive cohort members. A peripheral blood sample was collected from each donor, and TCR beta sequencing was performed on peripheral blood mononuclear cells. The Qiagen DNeasy Blood Extraction Kit was used to extract genomic DNA from the blood cell samples. Findings and caveats that apply to the study as a whole: The presence/absence analyses assumed that sequencing depth was roughly uniform across donors, and that assumption may not be true. Three of the identified cytomegalovirus-associated TCR beta chains were confirmed in vitro to be specific for cytomegalovirus antigens. Immune exposure information for the cohort was limited to CMV serostatus. Most TCR sequences were seen in very few donors, while some public TCRs were found in many individuals. Some 16 rarely observed V segments, including chromosome 9 orphons, were excluded from the earlier analysis of several hundred of the donors because counts were too low. Most CMV-associated TCR beta chains appeared to be HLA-restricted in a later analysis, and the HLA associations seemed to be driven largely by CMV exposure. A cluster of highly shared sequence variants was judged likely to be a technical artifact of the sequencing pipeline. A later analysis found that TCR association rates varied across HLA loci, with DRB1 alleles showing the most associated TCRs and HLA-C alleles the fewest. In a later genetic analysis, fewer N-insertions in productive TCRs were reported among donors in an Asian-associated ancestry cluster than the approximately 670-donor mean. A later analysis reported that several top co-occurrence clusters appeared linked to parvovirus B19, influenza, CMV and Epstein-Barr virus. The classifier was reported to diagnose cytomegalovirus status with high specificity and sensitivity in both the original and validation cohorts. Broadly in line with IMGT annotations, most TCR beta V segments showed up in productive rearrangements about 90% or about 30% of the time in an earlier analysis of some 590 of the donors. In this cohort, only TCR beta chains were sequenced, and detectable features were limited by the absence of alpha or paired-chain data. A later analysis associated about 17,000 TCR beta sequences with specific HLA alleles at a false discovery rate of 0.05. In a later analysis, HLA-associated TCR beta chains were found to be more clonally expanded and to have lower generation probabilities than equally common non-associated chains. The study listed over 150 TCR beta chains as associated with cytomegalovirus. When HLA alleles, especially DR and DQ, strongly co-occurred, attributing TCR associations to individual alleles was difficult. Linkage disequilibrium might explain the correlated functional status among segregating V segments, but an unknown experimental factor could not be ruled out. A further reported finding was that TCR beta sequences accurately predicted the HLA-A and HLA-B alleles for most subjects in the first cohort. The authors suggested that the approach could potentially be generalized to other disease states and immunological phenotypes. Some IMGT-functional V segments, including TRBV6-2 and TRBV6-3, could not be distinguished by the 87-base-pair reads and were therefore excluded. V-gene and J-gene trimming of TCR beta chains was associated with a missense DCLRE1C variant in a later genetic analysis, and the association was replicated in an independent cohort. HLA typing was unavailable for some donors at each locus, so association tests used only the typed subset.

At the junction V is shortened by 3 bases and J by 8 bases; bases outside the gene matches: 5. Taken from the germline V gene (reference sequence), the CDR1 and CDR2 loops are LNHDA and SQIVND. The CDR3 covers 14 residues, taking in both the cysteine and the phenylalanine. Only the CDR3 region is kept as DNA, spanning 42 bases read in frame from base 1. Library construction relied on the immunoSEQ multiplex PCR assay. For the multiplex PCR, a mixture combining 60 forward primers for TCR Vbeta segments and 13 reverse primers for TCR Jbeta segments was used. Amplification of the CDR3 region of rearranged TCR beta genes was performed with a multiplex PCR assay on genomic DNA. The Illumina HiSeq System was used to sequence the amplified TCR beta libraries as 87-base-pair reads. In the original analysis: A later analysis tallied roughly 80 million unique TCR beta chains across the 660 or so repertoires, and around 9.9 million of those chains were shared by two or more donors. Raw reads were error-corrected and collapsed into unique sequences by a nearest-neighbor algorithm in which closely related sequences were merged to remove PCR and sequencing errors. V, D and J gene segments were assigned by aligning CDR3 sequences to IMGT reference sequences. For a sequence to be retained, a match of at least six nucleotides to both a V gene segment and a J gene segment was required. Rearrangements were called productive when the CDR3 lacked stop codons and stayed in frame with V and J; all others were non-productive. Following IMGT convention, CDR3 was defined as the stretch from the second conserved V-encoded cysteine to the conserved J-encoded phenylalanine. The earlier analysis of 587 of the donors excluded sequences that lacked an unambiguous match to a single V gene segment. In an earlier analysis of 587 of the donors, a V segment was called functional when productive rearrangements were above 56.7%, and segregating when the standard deviation between donors exceeded 5%. A statistical classification framework was built for diagnosing cytomegalovirus status from the catalog of TCR beta chain sequences. V and J gene assignment, in a later analysis, came from comparing TCR nucleotide sequences with IMGT/GENE-DB human TR gene sequences. The TCRdist pipeline was used in a later analysis to assign CDR3 sequences and most-parsimonious VDJ recombination scenarios. A later analysis defined each TCR beta chain by its CDR3 amino acid sequence plus V-gene family, and excluded reads lacking a unique V-gene family. In a later analysis, a few hundred highly shared, low-generation-probability nucleotide sequences were removed to address suspected cross-contamination and a sequencing artifact. In a later analysis, a clonal expansion index was calculated for each public chain from normalized within-repertoire ranks of inferred template counts. In a later analysis, generation probabilities were computed with a VDJ recombination model fitted to out-of-frame rearrangements, and the resulting probabilities were checked against IGoR. A later analysis scored TCR-TCR, TCR-HLA and TCR-CMV co-occurrence with hypergeometric tests, applying a repertoire-size bias correction to TCR pairs. In a later analysis, false discovery rates were estimated by permuting HLA or CMV assignments 20 times. A later analysis grouped co-occurring TCRs with DBSCAN, adding TCRdist sequence similarity when clustering within HLA-allele-positive subsets. Co-occurrence clustering excluded repertoires with fewer than 30,000 or more than 120,000 public chains, plus five with anomalous nucleotide sharing. TCRdb carries this immuneACCESS record with in-frame sequences only. Its versions omit some clonotypes, under half of them owing to an unresolved V gene in the studies checked, with the rest unexplained. V, J and clone size derive from that table, while D and trimming were established from the DNA sequence. The sample table records roughly 110,000 clones; around 77% of these occur just once. The ten largest account for less than 5.5% of the sample.

In regard to this clone: There is no known antigen for this receptor. No much larger clone is present one base from it, and per-base qualities are unavailable.

This TCR was recovered from a woman in her twenties or thirties in good health and CMV-seropositive. The chain employs TRBV19 and TRBJ2-1; 9 bases in the junction line up with TRBD2. Sequencing was carried out using PBMCs. The sequenced DNA is TGTGCCAGTAGTATTGCGGGAGGGTTGGATGAGCAGTTCTTC. It is translated as CASSIAGGLDEQFF.